This T cell receptor beta chain came from a study of T cell responses to AZD1222 COVID-19 vaccine. Comment on this clone: As yet, its antigen is unknown.

Whole-study findings and limits: Seropositivity was recorded at baseline in only a handful of AZD1222 recipients. Rises in breadth and depth of Spike-specific TCRs came after two AZD1222 doses. Most donors were white British and more were female, and clonal diversity was possibly underestimated.

Produced via immunoSEQ multiplex PCR; TCRdb's table is partial and in-frame only. The table includes under 200,000 clones, around 90% detected once. The CDR3 sequence is 11 residues long. V lost 1 base and J 6 bases, leaving 3 bases between the germline ends. Sequencing used peripheral blood, obtained 28 days after the second AZD1222 dose. This sequence joins TRBV12-3 or TRBV12-4 and TRBJ1-1; the D is unclear. This receptor was identified in an adult who received the AZD1222 COVID-19 vaccine. CDR3 protein: CASSLGAEAFF. The DNA of the CDR3 is TGTGCCAGCAGTTTAGGAGCTGAAGCTTTCTTT.